This TCR beta chain was sequenced in a study of T cells in Graves' hyperthyroidism and ophthalmopathy. Study background: Peripheral blood collection took place at initial diagnosis, before any treatment.

With a duration under 2 months, the hyperthyroidism was newly diagnosed in patients aged 18 to 65. Exclusion of a patient resulted from uncontrolled infection, other autoimmune disease, pregnancy or lactation. The investigators amplified TCR beta CDR3 regions from RNA transcripts. The HTBI primer set drove a first-round RT-PCR of the TCR CDR3. TCRdb reprocessed the multiplex PCR reads with MiXCR, giving one entry per CDR3 protein. Among under 450,000 distinct CDR3 sequences listed, approximately 15% were seen once. This clonotype was detected many times. Antigen: not known. This CDR3 comprises 14 residues. V gave up 10 bases and J gave up 0 bases; unmatched junction bases: 3. Study conclusions and caveats: Blood also held most thyroid clonotypes expanded beyond 0.001.

Sequencing was done on a sample of blood. The chain is built from TRBV12-3 or TRBV12-4 and TRBJ2-1; 10 nucleotides agree with TRBD2. The sequence was collected from a woman between 18 and 30 years old with Graves' hyperthyroidism. CDR3 sequence: CAIAGGSSYNEQFF. Here the CDR3 DNA reads TGTGCCATAGCGGGGGGCAGCTCCTACAATGAGCAGTTCTTC.